The 14 T cell receptor beta chains given below trace back to one sample, sequenced in a study of CD8 T cells in ankylosing spondylitis. TCRdb independently ran MiXCR on the 5' RACE reads; one entry per CDR3 protein. The sample has about 90,000 distinct CDR3 sequences; around 30% are singletons. Sequencing used blood, either unsorted or a sorted T cell fraction (not recorded which). All receptors derive from a male donor with ankylosing spondylitis or in good health (not recorded which).

This clonotype appeared a few times. The gene calls are TRBV18 and TRBJ2-3, with D perhaps TRBD1 (6 bases). The V and J ends lost 6 bases and 3 bases respectively, with 16 bases between them. The CDR3 runs 15 residues. Germline lookup yields CDR1 KGHSH and CDR2 LQKENI. Written as DNA, the CDR3 is TGTGCCAGCTCGCCTCTCAGGGGCGGAACAGATACGCAGTATTTT. Its translation is CASSPLRGGTDTQYF. The full variable domain, in which reference TRBV18 and TRBJ2-3 provide the parts outside the CDR3, is NAGVMQNPRHLVRRRGQEARLRCSPMKGHSHVYWYRQLPEEGLKFMVYLQKENIIDESGMPKERFSAEFPKEGPSILRIQQVVRGDSAAYFCASSPLRGGTDTQYFGPGTRLTVL.

The rearrangement joins TRBV5-6 to TRBJ2-7; D might be TRBD1 (6 bases). The V gene lost 2 bases and the J gene lost 5 bases, with 14 bases spanning the gap. Germline V gene lookup returns CDR1 SGHDT and CDR2 YYEEEE. The CDR3 runs to 14 residues. CDR3 loop: CASSFRQASNEQYF. CDR3 DNA: TGTGCCAGCAGCTTTCGACAGGCTAGCAACGAGCAGTACTTC.

This chain joins TRBV20-1 and TRBJ2-5; D not resolved. This CDR3 has 10 amino acids. The germline V gene has CDR1 DFQATT and CDR2 SNEGSKA (reference sequence). Trimming removed 3 bases at V and 5 bases at J, with 4 bases between. DNA of the CDR3: TGCAGTGCTAGCGGTGAGACCCAGTACTTC. It specifies CSASGETQYF.

This clonotype turned up a few times. The CDR3 region is CASTRHGTGNGRYGYTF. CDR3 nucleotides: TGCGCCAGCACCAGACACGGGACAGGGAATGGACGCTATGGCTACACCTTC. The genes are TRBV5-1 and TRBJ1-2; 9 bases match TRBD1. Germline CDR1 SGHRS, CDR2 YFSETQ. Losses at the gene ends were 6 bases for V and 4 bases for J; bases not matched to a gene: 16. The CDR3 runs to 17 residues.

The CDR3 reads CASSSGTGSYNEQFF. Written as DNA, the CDR3 is TGTGCCAGCAGCTCCGGGACGGGATCCTACAATGAGCAGTTCTTC. V gene TRBV7-6 combines with J gene TRBJ2-1; D is tentatively TRBD1 or TRBD2 (5 bases each). The CDR3 is 15 residues long. Germline-derived CDR1 and CDR2 are SGHVS and FNYEAQ. Trimming removed 4 bases at V and 1 base at J, with 11 bases between.

The gene calls are TRBV5-1 and TRBJ2-7; 7 bases are a match to TRBD1. Losses at the gene ends were 0 bases for V and 1 base for J; bases not matched to a gene: 16. This CDR3 is built from 19 residues. In germline, CDR1 is SGHRS, CDR2 YFSETQ. The CDR3 region has the DNA TGCGCCAGCAGCTTGGCCGGCCCGGGACAGAACCTCTTATCCTACGAGCAGTACTTC. It yields the protein CASSLAGPGQNLLSYEQYF.

This clonotype was found many times. The chain combines TRBV5-1 with TRBJ1-5; D is unclear. Germline CDR1 and CDR2: SGHRS and YFSETQ. This CDR3 region has 15 residues. Trimming took 0 bases from V and 5 from J, leaving 12 bases between them. The DNA of the CDR3 is TGCGCCAGCAGCTTGGCTTTCCTCCGTTATCAGCCCCAGCATTTT. It specifies CASSLAFLRYQPQHF.

The J gene is TRBJ2-1, the V gene TRBV6-1; D might be TRBD2 (6 bases). Trimming took off 5 bases at V and 3 bases at J, with 14 bases between the two ends. Germline V gives CDR1 MNHNS, CDR2 SASEGT. There are 15 residues in the CDR3. For the CDR3, the DNA is TGTGCCAGCAGTCTTACTAGCCCCGACTACAATGAGCAGTTCTTC. Its protein product is CASSLTSPDYNEQFF.

The chain links TRBV7-3 to TRBJ2-3, with 7 bases identical to TRBD1. Germline CDR1 reads SGHTA; CDR2 reads FQGTGA. V lost 3 bases to trimming and J lost 2 bases; unmatched junction nucleotides: 5. This CDR3 region has 15 residues. The CDR3 reads CASSFSQGVTDTQYF. In DNA form, the CDR3 reads TGTGCCAGCAGCTTTTCGCAGGGGGTCACAGATACGCAGTATTTT.

The chain employs TRBV14 and TRBJ2-2, with D uncertain. V was trimmed by 4 bases and J by 6 bases, leaving 12 bases between them. CDR3 length: 14 residues. Germline V gives CDR1 SGHDN, CDR2 FVKESK. CDR3 amino acids: CASSPSRVAGELFF. The CDR3 coding sequence is TGTGCCAGCAGCCCCTCGCGAGTAGCCGGGGAGCTGTTTTTT.

The chain combines TRBV5-1 with TRBJ1-1; no clear D gene. This CDR3 is 14 amino acids long. Between the trimmed V and J ends, which lost 0 bases and 0 bases, there was a span of 6 bases. Germline assignment: CDR1 SGHRS and CDR2 YFSETQ. The CDR3 sequence is CASSLAYLNTEAFF. In DNA form, the CDR3 reads TGCGCCAGCAGCTTGGCCTATCTGAACACTGAAGCTTTCTTT.

This clonotype was counted only a few times. The V gene is TRBV3-1, the J gene TRBJ2-1; TRBD2 aligns across 8 bases. CDR1 and CDR2 from the germline V gene are LGHDT and YNNKEL (reference sequence). V was pared by 0 bases and J by 9 bases, with 10 bases of the junction left unmatched. The CDR3 loop spans 16 amino acids. As DNA, the CDR3 is TGTGCCAGCAGCCAAGATCCCCTTGGACTAGCTCGTGAGCAGTTCTTC. It yields the protein CASSQDPLGLAREQFF.

This clonotype was detected once. The rearrangement uses TRBV5-4 and TRBJ2-2; tentatively, D is TRBD2 (5 bases). CDR1 is SGHNT and CDR2 is YYREEE in the germline V gene (reference sequence). Trimming stripped 4 bases from V and 4 bases from J, with 11 bases between. The CDR3 consists of 14 residues. CDR3 amino acids: CASSKQRGTGELFF. CDR3 sequence (DNA): TGTGCCAGCAGCAAGCAACGGGGCACCGGGGAGCTGTTTTTT.

The chain has TRBV5-1 and TRBJ2-1; weak D call: TRBD1 (5 bases). Trimming took off 0 bases at V and 8 bases at J, with 18 bases between the two ends. Germline CDR1 and CDR2: SGHRS and YFSETQ. CDR3 length equals 16 residues. CDR3 amino acids: CASSLERVIGAHEQFF. The CDR3 DNA reads as TGCGCCAGCAGCTTGGAGCGAGTCATAGGGGCGCATGAGCAGTTCTTC.